Included here is one TCR beta chain sequence, with context. The CDR3 length is 14 residues. Per germline, CDR1 LNHDA and CDR2 SQIVND (reference sequence). Trimming pared 5 bases from V and 4 bases from J, leaving 12 bases between. Investigators prepared the TCR beta libraries by applying iRepertoire HTBI primers and Arm-PCR of CDR3 regions. TCRdb reanalysed the multiplex PCR reads using MiXCR and keeps one entry per CDR3 protein. The sample consists of about 610,000 distinct CDR3 sequences, about 15% of them appearing once. This entry is derived from a study of regulatory T cells in long-lasting Graves disease. Indicated time point: newly diagnosed GD, antithyroid drugs for less than 3 months. RNA from PBMCs was the source of the TCR library. This sample was shared with a second study, whose subject was T cells in Graves' hyperthyroidism and ophthalmopathy. That paper notes: Blood shared most expanded thyroid clonotypes above 0.001.

The TCR comes from a man in his late teens or twenties with Graves disease. The chain carries TRBV19 and TRBJ1-5, with D possibly matching TRBD1 (5 bases). The sample in question was peripheral blood mononuclear cells (PBMCs), obtained at new diagnosis, from a patient treated with antithyroid drugs. The CDR3 DNA reads TGTGCCAGTAGTGGACGACAGTCAAATCAGCCCCAGCATTTT. Its protein is CASSGRQSNQPQHF.